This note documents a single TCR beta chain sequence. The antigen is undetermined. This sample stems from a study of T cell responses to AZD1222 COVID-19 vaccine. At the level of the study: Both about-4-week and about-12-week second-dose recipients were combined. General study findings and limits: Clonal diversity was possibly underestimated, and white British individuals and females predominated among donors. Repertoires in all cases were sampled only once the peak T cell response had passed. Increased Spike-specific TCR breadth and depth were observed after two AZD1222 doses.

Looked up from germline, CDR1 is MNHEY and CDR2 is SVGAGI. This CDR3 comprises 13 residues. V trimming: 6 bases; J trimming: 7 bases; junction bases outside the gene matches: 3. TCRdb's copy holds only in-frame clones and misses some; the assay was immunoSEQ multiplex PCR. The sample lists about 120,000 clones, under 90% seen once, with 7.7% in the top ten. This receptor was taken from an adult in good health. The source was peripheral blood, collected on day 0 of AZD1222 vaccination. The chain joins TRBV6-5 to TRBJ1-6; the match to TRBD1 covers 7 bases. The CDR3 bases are TGTGCCAGCAGAAGACAGGGCAATTCACCCCTCCACTTT. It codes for CASRRQGNSPLHF.